This T cell receptor beta chain was observed in a study of blood T cell repertoires in COVID-19. Study background: Samples representing acute and convalescent COVID-19 were sourced from the United States, Italy and Spain. From T cells, B-cell-depleted T cells, or PBMCs came the material, which was cDNA or gDNA.

Germline CDR1 is SGHRS and CDR2 is YFSETQ. Trimming stripped 0 bases from V and 0 bases from J, with 14 bases between. The CDR3 spans 17 residues. In the source study's methods: For nucleated cells, counts were estimated from reference gene primer amplification. Libraries were prepared by immunoSEQ multiplex PCR; TCRdb keeps only in-frame clonotypes and omits some of them. The V and J calls and clone size come from that table; D and trimming were worked out from the DNA. The sample lists approximately 160,000 clones, roughly 90% occurring once. The clonotype comes from a man aged 55 to 70 with active or convalescent COVID-19. The gene calls are TRBV5-1 and TRBJ2-3, with D tentatively TRBD2 (7 bases). The sequencing sample was made of peripheral blood. CDR3 in DNA: TGCGCCAGCAGCTTGGCCCCGACGGGGGGCAGCACAGATACGCAGTATTTT. This sequence encodes CASSLAPTGGSTDTQYF.